This TCR beta chain was obtained from a study of glioma-infiltrating T cells. The study, taken as a whole, reports: Gliomas, especially low-grade, showed above-expected tissue-blood divergence; non-neoplastic patients showed below.

Per the germline V gene, CDR1 is MNHEY and CDR2 is SVGAGI. The CDR3 loop spans 15 amino acids. V shed 2 bases and J shed 2 bases, with 12 bases lying between them. The iRepertoire nested amplicon-rescue multiplex PCR amplified TCR alpha and beta CDR3s from RNA. MiXCR, applied by TCRdb to the multiplex PCR reads, yields one record per CDR3 protein. The data contain fewer than 200,000 distinct CDR3 sequences, roughly 32% of them seen just once; the ten biggest clones take up 20%. This clonotype was counted ten times or more. Antigen specificity is unknown. The TCR was taken from a human donor with low-grade glioma or glioblastoma, undergoing nonglioma brain surgery, or in good health (not recorded which). Sequencing was done on a sample of glioma tissue, nonneoplastic brain tissue, or PBMCs (not recorded which). The chain combines TRBV6-5 with TRBJ1-1; D possibly corresponds to TRBD1 (5 bases). The DNA for the CDR3 is TGTGCCAGCAGTTACCGGGCAGGGAGTAACACTGAAGCTTTCTTT. Protein sequence: CASSYRAGSNTEAFF.